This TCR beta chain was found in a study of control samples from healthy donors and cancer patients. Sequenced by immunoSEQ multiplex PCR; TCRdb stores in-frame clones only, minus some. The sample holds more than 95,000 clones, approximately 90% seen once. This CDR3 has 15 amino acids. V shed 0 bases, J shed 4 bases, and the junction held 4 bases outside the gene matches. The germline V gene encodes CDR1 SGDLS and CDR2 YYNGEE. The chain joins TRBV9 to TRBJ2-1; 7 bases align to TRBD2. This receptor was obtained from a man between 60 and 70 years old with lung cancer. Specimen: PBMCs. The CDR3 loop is CASSVASGDYNEQFF. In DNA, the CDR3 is TGTGCCAGCAGCGTAGCAAGCGGGGATTACAATGAGCAGTTCTTC.